This TCR beta chain stems from a study of shared clonotypes between healthy human individuals (dated by TCRdb to between 2020 and 2021). About the investigation overall: The cohort comprised two women and a few men aged 18 to 49 years. To increase sequencing depth and limit assay-specific biases, TCR repertoire library preparation and sequencing were carried out by different laboratories using diverse techniques. To estimate repertoire size and how much clonotype sharing occurs between individuals, the study deeply sequenced the blood TCR repertoires of 4 to 6 healthy adults. Leukapheresis yielded between about 0.94 and 9 billion PBMCs per donor.

The table lists this clone with a count of one. This clone's antigen is unknown. At one end the junction does not follow the germline gene, possibly because of a read error. Using the deep immunoSEQ assay, TCR CDR3 regions were amplified from genomic DNA by multiplex PCR. Extracted genomic DNA from each cell subset was spread evenly across all wells of several immunoSEQ 96-well plates, with each plate serving as a replicate. For unsorted PBMC, roughly 0.3 ug genomic DNA, equal to approximately 30,000 T cell genomes, was loaded into each replicate PCR. Genomic DNA from unsorted PBMC was sequenced over ten immunoSEQ deep assay plates. Purified libraries were quantified with a Qubit 3.0 fluorometer, sized on a Bioanalyzer 2100, and re-quantified with the KAPA Library Quantification kit. Every immunoSEQ 96-well plate was sequenced on a separate single-read 150-cycle Illumina NextSeq 550 flow cell. Processing in the source paper ran as follows. Because the immunoSEQ output held only junctional sequences and lacked quality scores, the filtering could not match the filtering applied to full-length reads. Sequences were annotated with PyIR, a Python wrapper for IgBLAST v1.9, using IMGT germline references to assign V/J genes and CDR3. Reads with weak V/J assignments (E-value above 1e-6), missing CDR3, stop codons, out-of-frame junctions, or ambiguous translated residues were removed. V3J clonotypes were defined by identical inferred V gene, J gene, and CDR3 amino acid sequence. The percentage overlap between two repertoires was calculated by dividing the number of shared unique clonotypes by the size of the smaller repertoire. Repertoire richness was assessed with RTK rarefaction, the Chao1 estimator, and Recon v2.1 estimates of unobserved clonotypes. TCRdb retrieved this table from immuneACCESS and kept in-frame rearrangements only. Not all clones are present; in checked studies, unresolved V genes account for under half, and no reason is known for the remainder. That table gives V, J and clone size, and the DNA gave D and trimming. Recorded for this sample are some 470,000 clones; roughly four fifths of them occurred a single time. 10% to 15% of the sample is taken by the ten largest.

Healthy HIV-negative adults with no recently reported acute infections or vaccinations were included as donors. Only Caucasian adults living in Nashville, Tennessee, USA were represented among the donors. For unsorted samples, about 85 million PBMCs were counted and genomic DNA was extracted with the QIAamp DNA Blood Mini kit. Blood was obtained by leukapheresis, after which PBMCs were separated by Ficoll-Histopaque density gradient centrifugation and cryopreserved in liquid nitrogen vapor phase. Broader findings and caveats from the paper: Pairwise subsampling led to the expectation that sequencing depth would affect the degree of clonotype sharing among donors. Sampling was restricted to blood, and TCR repertoires in tissue are likely to differ from TCR repertoires in blood. Because the study included a small number of donors, the genetic and exposure-history diversity represented was limited.

The germline V gene supplies CDR1 SGDLS and CDR2 YYNGEE. The CDR3 runs 17 residues from the cysteine to the phenylalanine. Only CDR3 DNA remains: 51 bases, in frame from the first base. This TCR derives from a woman aged 35 to 49 in good health. Some clones in this sample may be carry-over from other donors' samples. The sequence links TRBV9 to TRBJ2-1; the D gene is perhaps TRBD2, on 6 matching bases. Sequencing was performed on PBMCs. The DNA is TGTGCCAGCAGTCGCCTCCCCCAGCGGGTCTCCTACAATGAGCAGCTCTTC. Its protein is CASSRLPQRVSYNEQLF.